These T cell receptor beta chains were read from a single sample in a study of blood T cell repertoires in COVID-19. TCRdb's table, derived via immunoSEQ multiplex PCR, lists solely in-frame clones and lacks some. Among about 220,000 clones listed, about 86% were seen once. The sequencing sample was made of peripheral blood. The receptors stem from a woman aged 25-40 years who had recovered from COVID-19. Both conserved end residues are part of each CDR3. The D gene is left open where the match is weak. Not all rows give a size; the values are once, few, many and, for expanded clones, a class.

TRBV7-9	-	few	TRBJ1-3	TGTGCCAGCAGCACGACAGTAGCAGGAAACACCATATATTTT	CASSTTVAGNTIYF
TRBV21-1	-	-	TRBJ2-4	TGTGTCAGCAGCAAAGCGGGGACAGGGCTAAACATTCAGTACTTC	CVSSKAGTGLNIQYF
TRBV18	TRBD1	-	TRBJ2-2	TGTGCCAGCTCATCCCGGGACAGGAGTACCGGGGAGCTGTTTTTT	CASSSRDRSTGELFF
TRBV18	TRBD2	-	TRBJ2-1	TGTGCCAGCTCACCAGTAGCGGGGGGCCGTCACAATGAGCAGTTCTTC	CASSPVAGGRHNEQFF
TRBV19	-	-	TRBJ2-1	TGTGCCAGTACCTCTAGGCCCAACAATGAGCAGTTCTTC	CASTSRPNNEQFF
TRBV11-3	TRBD1	-	TRBJ1-6	TGTGCCAGCAGCCGGGACAGGGAATATAATTCACCCCTCCACTTT	CASSRDREYNSPLHF
TRBV6-2/TRBV6-3	-	-	TRBJ1-2	TGTGCCAGCAGTTTCCGCAGTCCCTATGGCTACACCTTC	CASSFRSPYGYTF
TRBV30	TRBD2	-	TRBJ2-3	TGTGCCCACAGAGGGGAGGCGGGGGCAGATACGCAGTATTTT	CAHRGEAGADTQYF
TRBV9	-	-	TRBJ2-2	TGTGCCAGCAGCGTATTTCCGAGCACCGGGGAGCTGTTTTTT	CASSVFPSTGELFF
TRBV5-1	TRBD2	few	TRBJ2-3	TGCGCCAGCAGCCCCAGACTAGCCGGAATCAACACAGATACGCAGTATTTT	CASSPRLAGINTDTQYF
TRBV9	TRBD1	-	TRBJ1-6	TGTGCCAGCAGCGAGGGGACAGGGGGGGTATCACCCCTCCACTTT	CASSEGTGGVSPLHF
TRBV3-1/TRBV3-2	TRBD2	-	TRBJ2-5	TGTGCCAGCAGCCAGACGGCTAGCGGTAGGGAGACCCAGTACTTC	CASSQTASGRETQYF
TRBV2	-	-	TRBJ2-5	TGTGCCAGCAGTGGAGAGGTGGGGGGTACCCCGGACTTC	CASSGEVGGTPDF
TRBV7-9	TRBD2	-	TRBJ2-3	TGTGCCAGCAGCTTTGTAGCGGGGGGTTTCACAGATACGCAGTATTTT	CASSFVAGGFTDTQYF
TRBV5-1	-	-	TRBJ2-1	TGCGCCAGCACTCCGGGACAGGGGACTAGCATCTCGACCGATGAGCAGTTCTTC	CASTPGQGTSISTDEQFF
TRBV12-3/TRBV12-4	TRBD1	-	TRBJ1-4	TGTGCCAGCAAATGGACAGGGGGTGAAAAACTGTTTTTT	CASKWTGGEKLFF
TRBV19	-	-	TRBJ2-1	TGTGCCAGTAGTATTCGGGATGAGCAGTTCTTC	CASSIRDEQFF
TRBV6-5	-	-	TRBJ2-1	TGTGCCAGCAGTTACTCGAAACTAGCTAGTGAGCAGTTCTTC	CASSYSKLASEQFF
TRBV9	TRBD1	-	TRBJ2-4	TGTGCCAGCAGCGTAGCAGGGCAGGGGGCTGTAACCATTCAGTACTTC	CASSVAGQGAVTIQYF